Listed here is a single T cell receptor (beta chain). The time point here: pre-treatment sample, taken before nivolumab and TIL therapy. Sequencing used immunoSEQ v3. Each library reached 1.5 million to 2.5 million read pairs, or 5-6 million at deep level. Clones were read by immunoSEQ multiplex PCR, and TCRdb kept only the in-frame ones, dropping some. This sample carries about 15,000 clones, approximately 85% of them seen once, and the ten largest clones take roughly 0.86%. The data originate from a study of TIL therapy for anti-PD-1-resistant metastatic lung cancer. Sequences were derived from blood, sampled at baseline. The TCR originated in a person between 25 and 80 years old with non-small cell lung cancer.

CDR3 sequence: CASSSHPTTGGTETQYF. The DNA for the CDR3 is TGTGCCAGCAGCTCTCACCCAACGACAGGGGGTACAGAGACCCAGTACTTC. This chain uses TRBV7-2 with TRBJ2-5, with 9 bases aligning to TRBD1. The CDR3 runs to 17 residues. After removal of 4 bases from V and 4 bases from J, the junction contained 13 bases not matched to a gene. The germline V gene encodes CDR1 SGHTA and CDR2 FQGNSA.